A selection of T cell receptor beta chains follows, all from one sample in a study of CD4+ T cells in melanoma. Repertoires were generated with immunoSEQ multiplex PCR, while TCRdb's copy carries only in-frame clones and drops some. The table has about 55,000 clones, over 60% seen once; the top ten hold roughly 4.5%. The specimen was tumor tissue. Every receptor here comes from a human donor with melanoma. Each CDR3 is given with its conserved first and last residue. The order of the fields is CDR3 protein, CDR3 DNA, D gene, clone size, J gene, V gene. The D gene is left open where the match is weak. Size values are once, few and many counts, or a class for expanded clones, and some rows have none.

CDR3 protein: CASSISLQGGTQYF; CDR3 DNA: TGTGCCAGCAGTATAAGTTTACAGGGCGGGACCCAGTACTTC; D gene: -; clone size: -; J gene: TRBJ2-5; V gene: TRBV27
CDR3 protein: CASSQVYRTGVTEAFF; CDR3 DNA: TGTGCCAGCAGCCAAGTTTACAGGACAGGGGTTACTGAAGCTTTCTTT; D gene: TRBD1; clone size: many; J gene: TRBJ1-1; V gene: TRBV14
CDR3 protein: CAISELGRDEQYF; CDR3 DNA: TGTGCCATCAGTGAGTTGGGGAGGGACGAGCAGTACTTC; D gene: TRBD2; clone size: -; J gene: TRBJ2-7; V gene: TRBV10-3
CDR3 protein: CASSPLNNEQFF; CDR3 DNA: TGTGCCAGCAGCCCCTTAAACAATGAGCAGTTCTTC; D gene: -; clone size: -; J gene: TRBJ2-1; V gene: TRBV11-2
CDR3 protein: CASSVAVLRETQYF; CDR3 DNA: -; D gene: -; clone size: -; J gene: TRBJ2-5; V gene: TRBV6-1
CDR3 protein: CASSQERQGGKERTQYF; CDR3 DNA: TGTGCCAGCAGCCAAGAGCGACAGGGGGGAAAGGAACGGACGCAGTATTTT; D gene: TRBD1; clone size: -; J gene: TRBJ2-3; V gene: TRBV4-2
CDR3 protein: CASSKDGLYTF; CDR3 DNA: TGTGCCAGCAGCAAGGACGGACTCTACACCTTC; D gene: -; clone size: few; J gene: TRBJ1-2; V gene: TRBV7-2
CDR3 protein: CASSLDWGQNSPLHF; CDR3 DNA: TGTGCCAGCAGCTTGGACTGGGGACAGAATTCACCCCTCCACTTT; D gene: TRBD1; clone size: few; J gene: TRBJ1-6; V gene: TRBV5-6
CDR3 protein: CASSPGFGQANYGYTF; CDR3 DNA: TGTGCCAGCAGCCCCGGATTCGGTCAGGCTAACTATGGCTACACCTTC; D gene: -; clone size: -; J gene: TRBJ1-2; V gene: TRBV5-6
CDR3 protein: CASSVEGGSDEQFF; CDR3 DNA: TGTGCCAGCAGCGTAGAGGGGGGGTCAGATGAGCAGTTCTTC; D gene: -; clone size: -; J gene: TRBJ2-1; V gene: TRBV9
CDR3 protein: CASSELGGAYGYTF; CDR3 DNA: TGTGCCAGCAGTGAACTTGGCGGCGCGTATGGCTACACCTTC; D gene: -; clone size: once; J gene: TRBJ1-2; V gene: TRBV25-1
CDR3 protein: CASSVDQGYTEAFF; CDR3 DNA: TGTGCCAGCAGCGTAGACCAGGGGTACACTGAAGCTTTCTTT; D gene: -; clone size: -; J gene: TRBJ1-1; V gene: TRBV9
CDR3 protein: CASRPAGGWQYF; CDR3 DNA: TGTGCCAGCAGACCTGCAGGGGGCTGGCAGTACTTC; D gene: TRBD1; clone size: -; J gene: TRBJ2-7; V gene: TRBV28
CDR3 protein: CASRDRGRGSEKLFF; CDR3 DNA: TGTGCCAGTAGAGATAGAGGGCGGGGATCGGAAAAACTGTTTTTT; D gene: -; clone size: -; J gene: TRBJ1-4; V gene: TRBV19
CDR3 protein: CASSLLGSGRGDLYNEQFF; CDR3 DNA: TGTGCCAGCAGTTTATTAGGGTCTGGGCGGGGGGACCTATACAATGAGCAGTTCTTC; D gene: TRBD2; clone size: -; J gene: TRBJ2-1; V gene: TRBV28
CDR3 protein: CASSHGQGYEQYF; CDR3 DNA: TGTGCCAGCAGCCACGGACAGGGCTACGAGCAGTACTTC; D gene: TRBD1; clone size: many; J gene: TRBJ2-7; V gene: TRBV7-9
CDR3 protein: CASSEDRGMGEQYF; CDR3 DNA: TGTGCCAGCAGTGAAGACAGGGGTATGGGGGAGCAGTACTTC; D gene: TRBD1; clone size: once; J gene: TRBJ2-7; V gene: TRBV2
CDR3 protein: CASSIQRNTEAFF; CDR3 DNA: TGTGCCAGTAGTATCCAGCGGAACACTGAAGCTTTCTTT; D gene: -; clone size: few; J gene: TRBJ1-1; V gene: TRBV19
CDR3 protein: CASSPNPTGVGYGYTF; CDR3 DNA: TGTGCCAGCAGCCCAAATCCCACAGGGGTCGGCTATGGCTACACCTTC; D gene: TRBD1; clone size: -; J gene: TRBJ1-2; V gene: TRBV9
CDR3 protein: CAISGVGGSYGYTF; CDR3 DNA: TGTGCCATCAGTGGGGTAGGCGGTTCCTATGGCTACACCTTC; D gene: -; clone size: -; J gene: TRBJ1-2; V gene: TRBV10-3
CDR3 protein: CASSEDNSYNEQFF; CDR3 DNA: TGTGCCAGCAGCGAAGACAACTCCTACAATGAGCAGTTCTTC; D gene: -; clone size: -; J gene: TRBJ2-1; V gene: TRBV6-1
CDR3 protein: CAWSVQERETQYF; CDR3 DNA: TGTGCCTGGAGTGTACAAGAGAGGGAGACCCAGTACTTC; D gene: -; clone size: few; J gene: TRBJ2-5; V gene: TRBV30
CDR3 protein: CASSGLDTGGVYEQYF; CDR3 DNA: TGTGCCAGCAGCGGACTGGACACGGGCGGGGTCTACGAGCAGTACTTC; D gene: -; clone size: -; J gene: TRBJ2-7; V gene: TRBV5-6
CDR3 protein: CASSLGPLLAGARNEQFF; CDR3 DNA: TGCGCCAGCAGCTTGGGGCCCCTTCTAGCGGGGGCGAGAAATGAGCAGTTCTTC; D gene: TRBD2; clone size: -; J gene: TRBJ2-1; V gene: TRBV5-1
CDR3 protein: CASSPAHYRETGELFF; CDR3 DNA: TGTGCCAGCAGCCCGGCCCATTACAGGGAAACCGGGGAGCTGTTTTTT; D gene: -; clone size: -; J gene: TRBJ2-2; V gene: TRBV5-5
CDR3 protein: CASSLQSDGYTF; CDR3 DNA: TGTGCCAGCAGCTTGCAGTCCGATGGCTACACCTTC; D gene: -; clone size: few; J gene: TRBJ1-2; V gene: TRBV7-9
CDR3 protein: CASSVNQGRSPLHF; CDR3 DNA: TGTGCCAGCAGCGTAAATCAAGGGCGATCACCCCTCCACTTT; D gene: -; clone size: -; J gene: TRBJ1-6; V gene: TRBV9
CDR3 protein: CASSLMGFSREPQHF; CDR3 DNA: TGTGCCAGCAGTTTAATGGGGTTCTCCCGGGAGCCCCAGCATTTT; D gene: -; clone size: many; J gene: TRBJ1-5; V gene: TRBV27
CDR3 protein: CASSPLFPRMGTGELFF; CDR3 DNA: TGTGCCAGCTCACCATTATTCCCCAGGATGGGTACCGGGGAGCTGTTTTTT; D gene: -; clone size: -; J gene: TRBJ2-2; V gene: TRBV18
CDR3 protein: CASSATLAGYLDEQFF; CDR3 DNA: TGTGCCAGCAGCGCCACCCTAGCGGGGTATTTGGATGAGCAGTTCTTC; D gene: TRBD2; clone size: -; J gene: TRBJ2-1; V gene: TRBV5-6
CDR3 protein: CASLGWGELFF; CDR3 DNA: TGTGCCAGCTTAGGGTGGGGGGAGCTGTTTTTT; D gene: -; clone size: -; J gene: TRBJ2-2; V gene: TRBV2
CDR3 protein: CASSGYRDREYGYTF; CDR3 DNA: TGTGCCAGCAGCGGATACCGGGACAGGGAATATGGCTACACCTTC; D gene: TRBD1; clone size: -; J gene: TRBJ1-2; V gene: TRBV9
CDR3 protein: CASSPNRGDTQYF; CDR3 DNA: TGCGCCAGCAGCCCCAACAGGGGAGATACGCAGTATTTT; D gene: TRBD1; clone size: -; J gene: TRBJ2-3; V gene: TRBV5-1